This note documents a single T cell receptor (beta chain) sequence. The V and J ends lost 2 bases and 6 bases, in that order; junction bases with no gene match: 10. Germline V gene lookup returns CDR1 ENHRY and CDR2 SYGVKD. This CDR3 has 16 residues. These data originate in a study of blood T cell repertoires in COVID-19. The wider study: Italy, Spain and the United States were the sources of the convalescent and acute COVID-19 samples.

Only in-frame clones appear in the TCRdb table, and some are missing; sequencing was by immunoSEQ multiplex PCR. The sample lists about 260,000 clones, over 70% occurring once. The V and J genes are TRBV10-3 and TRBJ2-3; 8 nucleotides match TRBD2. This receptor was identified in a woman aged 40 to 49 who had recovered from COVID-19. The specimen sequenced was peripheral blood. Here the CDR3 reads CAISEVRGASIDTQYF. As DNA, the CDR3 is TGTGCCATCAGTGAGGTGCGGGGGGCCTCCATCGATACGCAGTATTTT.